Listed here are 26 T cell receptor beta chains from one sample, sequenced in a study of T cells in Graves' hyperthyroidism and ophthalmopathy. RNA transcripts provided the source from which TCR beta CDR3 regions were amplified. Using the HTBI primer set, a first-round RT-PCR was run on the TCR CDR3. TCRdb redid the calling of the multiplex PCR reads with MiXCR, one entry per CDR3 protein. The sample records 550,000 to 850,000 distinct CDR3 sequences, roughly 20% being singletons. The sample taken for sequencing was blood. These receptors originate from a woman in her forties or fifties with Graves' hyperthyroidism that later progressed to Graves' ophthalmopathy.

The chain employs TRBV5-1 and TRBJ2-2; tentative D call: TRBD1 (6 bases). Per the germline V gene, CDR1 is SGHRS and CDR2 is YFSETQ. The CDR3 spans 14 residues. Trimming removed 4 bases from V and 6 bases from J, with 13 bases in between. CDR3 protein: CASSPGQLAGELFF. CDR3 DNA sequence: TGCGCCAGCAGCCCAGGACAGCTGGCCGGGGAGCTGTTTTTT.

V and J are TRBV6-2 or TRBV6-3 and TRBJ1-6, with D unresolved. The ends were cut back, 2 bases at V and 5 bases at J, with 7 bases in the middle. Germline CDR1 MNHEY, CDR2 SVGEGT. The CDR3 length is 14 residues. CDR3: CASSYPSHNSPLHF. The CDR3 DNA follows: TGTGCCAGCAGTTACCCAAGTCATAATTCACCCCTCCACTTT.

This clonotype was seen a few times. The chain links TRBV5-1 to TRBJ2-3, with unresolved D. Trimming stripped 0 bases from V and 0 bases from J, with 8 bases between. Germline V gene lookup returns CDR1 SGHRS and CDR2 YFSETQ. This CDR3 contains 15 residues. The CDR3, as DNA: TGCGCCAGCAGCTTGGTTAGTTCTAGCACAGATACGCAGTATTTT. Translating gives CASSLVSSSTDTQYF.

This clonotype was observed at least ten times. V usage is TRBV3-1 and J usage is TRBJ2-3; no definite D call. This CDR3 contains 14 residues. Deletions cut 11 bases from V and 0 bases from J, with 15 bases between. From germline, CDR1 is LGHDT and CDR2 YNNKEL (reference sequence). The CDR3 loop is CASRSKPSTDTQYF. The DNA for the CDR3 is TGTGCCTCGCGCAGTAAGCCCAGCACAGATACGCAGTATTTT.

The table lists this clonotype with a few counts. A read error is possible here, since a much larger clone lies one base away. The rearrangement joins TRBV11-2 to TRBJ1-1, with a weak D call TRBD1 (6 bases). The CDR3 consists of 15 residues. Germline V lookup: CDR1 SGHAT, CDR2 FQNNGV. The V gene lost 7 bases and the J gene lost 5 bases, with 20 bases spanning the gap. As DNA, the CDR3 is TGTGCCAGCAACTCTCCTACAGGGATACAAACTGAAGCTTTCTTT. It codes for CASNSPTGIQTEAFF. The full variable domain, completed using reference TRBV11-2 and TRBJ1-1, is EAGVAQSPRYKIIEKRQSVAFWCNPISGHATLYWYQQILGQGPKLLIQFQNNGVVDDSQLPKDRFSAERLKGVDSTLKIQPAKLEDSAVYLCASNSPTGIQTEAFFGQGTRLTVV.

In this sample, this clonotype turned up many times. CDR3 protein: CASSPGAAQETQYF. The CDR3 DNA is TGTGCCAGCTCACCAGGGGCAGCCCAAGAGACCCAGTACTTC. V usage is TRBV18 and J usage is TRBJ2-5, with a possible D match to TRBD1 (5 bases). The CDR3 has 14 residues. V lost 2 bases to trimming and J lost 1 base, with 8 bases between them. Germline CDR1 reads KGHSH; CDR2 reads LQKENI. The variable domain in full, with the rest retrieved from reference TRBV18 and TRBJ2-5, is NAGVMQNPRHLVRRRGQEARLRCSPMKGHSHVYWYRQLPEEGLKFMVYLQKENIIDESGMPKERFSAEFPKEGPSILRIQQVVRGDSAAYFCASSPGAAQETQYFGPGTRLLVL.

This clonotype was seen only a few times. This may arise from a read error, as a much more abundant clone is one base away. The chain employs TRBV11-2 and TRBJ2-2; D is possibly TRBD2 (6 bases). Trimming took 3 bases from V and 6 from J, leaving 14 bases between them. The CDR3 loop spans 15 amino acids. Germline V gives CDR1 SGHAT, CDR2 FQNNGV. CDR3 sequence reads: CASSFIQWGAGELFF. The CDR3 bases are TGTGCCAGCAGCTTCATTCAGTGGGGGGCCGGGGAGCTGTTTTTT.

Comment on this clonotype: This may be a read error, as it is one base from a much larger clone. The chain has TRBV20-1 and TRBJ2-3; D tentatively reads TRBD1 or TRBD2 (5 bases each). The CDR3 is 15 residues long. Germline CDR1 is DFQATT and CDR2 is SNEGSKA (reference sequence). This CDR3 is CSTRQGPGTADTQYF. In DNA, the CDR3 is TGCAGTACTAGACAAGGGCCGGGGACGGCAGATACGCAGTATTTT.

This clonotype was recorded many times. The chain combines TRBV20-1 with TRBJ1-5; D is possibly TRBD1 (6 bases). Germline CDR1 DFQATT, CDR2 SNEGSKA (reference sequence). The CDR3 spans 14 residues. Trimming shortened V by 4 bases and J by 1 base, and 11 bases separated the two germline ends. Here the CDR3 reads CSATGGGSNQPQHF. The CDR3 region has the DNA TGCAGTGCTACCGGGGGCGGGAGCAATCAGCCCCAGCATTTT.

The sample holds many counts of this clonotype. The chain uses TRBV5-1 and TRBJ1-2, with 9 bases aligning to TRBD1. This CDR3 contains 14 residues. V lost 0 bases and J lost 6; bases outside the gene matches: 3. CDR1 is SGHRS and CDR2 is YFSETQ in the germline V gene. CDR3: CASSLDRQGDGYTF. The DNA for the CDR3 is TGCGCCAGCAGCTTGGACCGACAGGGGGATGGCTACACCTTC.

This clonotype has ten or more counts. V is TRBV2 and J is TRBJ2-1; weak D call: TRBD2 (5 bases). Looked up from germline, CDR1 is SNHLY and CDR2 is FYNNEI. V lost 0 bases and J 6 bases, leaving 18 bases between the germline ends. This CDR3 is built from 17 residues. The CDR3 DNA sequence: TGTGCCAGCAGTGAAGCGCTGGGTCCAGGCCGGGGCAATGAGCAGTTCTTC. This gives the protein CASSEALGPGRGNEQFF.

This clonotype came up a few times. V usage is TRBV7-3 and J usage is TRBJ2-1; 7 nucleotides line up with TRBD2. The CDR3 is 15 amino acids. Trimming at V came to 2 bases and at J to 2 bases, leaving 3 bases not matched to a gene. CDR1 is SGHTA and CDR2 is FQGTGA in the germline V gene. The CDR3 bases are TGTGCCAGCAGCTTATGGGAGGGGCCCTACAATGAGCAGTTCTTC. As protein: CASSLWEGPYNEQFF.

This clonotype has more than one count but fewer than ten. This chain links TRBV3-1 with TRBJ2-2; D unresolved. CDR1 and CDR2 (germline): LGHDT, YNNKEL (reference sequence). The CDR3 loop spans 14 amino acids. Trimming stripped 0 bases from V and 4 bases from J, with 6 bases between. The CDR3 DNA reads TGTGCCAGCAGCCAAGACGCCAGCACCGGGGAGCTGTTTTTT. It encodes CASSQDASTGELFF. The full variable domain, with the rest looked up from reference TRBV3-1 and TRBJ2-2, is DTAVSQTPKYLVTQMGNDKSIKCEQNLGHDTMYWYKQDSKKFLKIMFSYNNKELIINETVPNRFSPKSPDKAHLNLHINSLELGDSAVYFCASSQDASTGELFFGEGSRLTVL.

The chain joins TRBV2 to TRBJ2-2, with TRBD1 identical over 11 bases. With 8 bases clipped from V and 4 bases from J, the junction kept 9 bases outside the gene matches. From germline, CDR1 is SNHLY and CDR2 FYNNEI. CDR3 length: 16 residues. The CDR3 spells CASLDRGPRGTGELFF. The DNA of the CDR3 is TGTGCCAGCCTGGACAGGGGGCCGCGTGGCACCGGGGAGCTGTTTTTT.

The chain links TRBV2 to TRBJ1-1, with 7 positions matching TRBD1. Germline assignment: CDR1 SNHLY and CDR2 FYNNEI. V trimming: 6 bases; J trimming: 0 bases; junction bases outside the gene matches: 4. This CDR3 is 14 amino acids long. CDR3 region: CASRTGKVNTEAFF. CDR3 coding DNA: TGTGCCAGCAGGACAGGGAAGGTGAACACTGAAGCTTTCTTT.

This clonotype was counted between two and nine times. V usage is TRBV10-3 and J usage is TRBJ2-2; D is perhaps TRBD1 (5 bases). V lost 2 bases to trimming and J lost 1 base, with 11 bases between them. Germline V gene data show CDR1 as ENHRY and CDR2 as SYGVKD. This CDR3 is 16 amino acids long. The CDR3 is CAISEGWQGNTGELFF. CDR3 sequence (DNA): TGTGCCATCAGTGAGGGTTGGCAGGGGAACACCGGGGAGCTGTTTTTT.

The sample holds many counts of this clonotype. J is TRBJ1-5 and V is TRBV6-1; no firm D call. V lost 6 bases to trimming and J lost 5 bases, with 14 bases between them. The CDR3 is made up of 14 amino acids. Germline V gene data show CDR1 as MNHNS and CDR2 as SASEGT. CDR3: CASREPGGHQPQHF. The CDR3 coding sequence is TGTGCCAGCAGGGAACCGGGAGGCCATCAGCCCCAGCATTTT.

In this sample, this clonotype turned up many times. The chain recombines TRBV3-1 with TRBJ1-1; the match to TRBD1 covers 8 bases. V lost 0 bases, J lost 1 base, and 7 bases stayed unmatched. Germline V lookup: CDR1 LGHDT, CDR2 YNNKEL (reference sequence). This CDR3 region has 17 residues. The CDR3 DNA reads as TGTGCCAGCAGCCAAGATACTACAGGGGGAAGGAACACTGAAGCTTTCTTT. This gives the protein CASSQDTTGGRNTEAFF.

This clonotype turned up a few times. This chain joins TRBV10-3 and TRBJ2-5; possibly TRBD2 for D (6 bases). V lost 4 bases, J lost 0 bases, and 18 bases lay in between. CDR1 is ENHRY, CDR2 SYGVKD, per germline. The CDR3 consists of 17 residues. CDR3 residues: CAISAAGKGEDQETQYF. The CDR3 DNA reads TGTGCCATCAGTGCGGCGGGAAAGGGAGAGGACCAAGAGACCCAGTACTTC.

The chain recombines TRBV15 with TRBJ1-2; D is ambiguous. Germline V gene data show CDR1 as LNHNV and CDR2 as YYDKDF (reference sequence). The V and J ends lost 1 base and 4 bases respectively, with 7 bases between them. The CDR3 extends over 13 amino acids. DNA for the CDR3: TGTGCCACCAGCAGAGGTCAGTTCTATGGCTACACCTTC. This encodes CATSRGQFYGYTF.

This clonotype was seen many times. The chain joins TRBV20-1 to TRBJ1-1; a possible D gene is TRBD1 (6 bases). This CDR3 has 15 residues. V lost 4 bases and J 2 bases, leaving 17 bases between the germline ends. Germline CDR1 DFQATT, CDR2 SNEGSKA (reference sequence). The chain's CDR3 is CSATRGLGANTEAFF. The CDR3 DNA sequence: TGCAGTGCTACAAGAGGACTGGGGGCTAACACTGAAGCTTTCTTT.

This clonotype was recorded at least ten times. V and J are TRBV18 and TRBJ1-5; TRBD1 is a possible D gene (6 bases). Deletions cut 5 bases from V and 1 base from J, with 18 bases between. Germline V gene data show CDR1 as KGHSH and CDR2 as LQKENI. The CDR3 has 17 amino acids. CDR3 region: CASSTYGGGLSNQPQHF. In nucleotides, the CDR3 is TGTGCCAGCTCAACGTACGGGGGCGGATTGAGCAATCAGCCCCAGCATTTT.

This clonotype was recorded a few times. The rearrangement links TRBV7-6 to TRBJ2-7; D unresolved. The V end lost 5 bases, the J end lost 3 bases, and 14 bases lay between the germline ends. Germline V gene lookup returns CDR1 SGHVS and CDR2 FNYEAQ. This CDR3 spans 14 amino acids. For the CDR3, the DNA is TGTGCCAGCAGCCCGAGCAACAGATACTACGAGCAGTACTTC. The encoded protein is CASSPSNRYYEQYF.

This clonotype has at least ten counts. The CDR3 sequence is CASSSSSGANVLTF. CDR3 bases: TGTGCCAGCAGCTCTAGCTCTGGGGCCAACGTCCTGACTTTC. J is TRBJ2-6 and V is TRBV3-1; D remains unclear. Germline CDR1 is LGHDT and CDR2 is YNNKEL (reference sequence). This CDR3 has 14 residues. Trimming took 5 bases from V and 0 from J, leaving 5 bases between them.

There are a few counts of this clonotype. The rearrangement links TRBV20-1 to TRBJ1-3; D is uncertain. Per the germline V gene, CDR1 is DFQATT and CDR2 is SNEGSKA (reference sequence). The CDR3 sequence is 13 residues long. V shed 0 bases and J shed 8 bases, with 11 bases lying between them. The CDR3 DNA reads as TGCAGTGCTAGAGACACCTCCGGGGACACCATATATTTT. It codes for CSARDTSGDTIYF.

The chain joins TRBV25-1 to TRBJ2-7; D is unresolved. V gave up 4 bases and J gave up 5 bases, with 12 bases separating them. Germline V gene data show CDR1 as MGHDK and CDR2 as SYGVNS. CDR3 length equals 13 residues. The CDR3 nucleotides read TGTGCCAGCAGTGTATCGGGTACCCACGAGCAGTACTTC. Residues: CASSVSGTHEQYF.